The rows below give T cell receptor beta chains drawn from one sample of a study of shared clonotypes between healthy human individuals. Profiling relied on immunoSEQ multiplex PCR, and the TCRdb table lists in-frame clones only, not all of them. The repertoire has roughly 500,000 clones, about 85% of them found once; the top ten carry around 13%. The sequenced material came from PBMCs. The receptors here all came from a woman aged 40 to 50 in good health. Some clones in this sample may be carry-over from other donors' samples. CDR3s include the opening cysteine and the closing phenylalanine or tryptophan. A D gene is named only where the DNA matches it firmly. Only part of the rows carry a size: once, few, many, or a class if the clone is expanded.

D,V,length,size,J,CDR3,DNA
.,TRBV28,12,.,TRBJ1-5,CASLLGNQPQHF,TGTGCCAGCCTTTTAGGGAATCAGCCCCAGCATTTT
.,TRBV7-8,12,.,TRBJ1-2,CASSLQGYGYTF,TGTGCCAGCAGCTTACAGGGATATGGCTACACCTTC
TRBD2,TRBV7-3,17,.,TRBJ2-1,CASSLAPWRELYNEQFF,TGTGCCAGCAGCTTAGCCCCTTGGCGGGAGCTCTACAATGAGCAGTTCTTC
TRBD1,TRBV5-4,16,.,TRBJ1-3,CASSLAPGQGEGTIYF,TGTGCCAGCAGCCTCGCTCCGGGACAGGGGGAGGGCACCATATATTTT
TRBD1,TRBV4-1,16,once,TRBJ1-5,CASSQELGGSNQPQHF,TGCGCCAGCAGCCAAGAACTAGGGGGCTCCAATCAGCCCCAGCATTTT
.,TRBV27,14,.,TRBJ1-4,CASSFGTRNEKLFF,TGTGCCAGCAGTTTTGGGACAAGGAATGAAAAACTGTTTTTT
.,TRBV4-2,13,.,TRBJ2-4,CASSQDRVGIQYF,TGTGCCAGCAGCCAAGACAGGGTAGGCATTCAGTACTTC
.,TRBV7-2,15,.,TRBJ1-5,CASSLGGTRNQPQHF,TGTGCCAGCAGCTTAGGGGGGACTCGCAATCAGCCCCAGCATTTT
.,TRBV6-6,16,.,TRBJ2-1,CASSSPGSQVRDEQFF,TGTGCCAGCAGTTCGCCGGGATCACAAGTACGGGACGAGCAGTTCTTC
.,TRBV28,16,.,TRBJ1-1,CASSLNPGASNTEAFF,TGTGCCAGCAGTTTAAACCCAGGGGCATCGAACACTGAAGCTTTCTTT
.,TRBV11-3,19,few,TRBJ2-1,CASSVTGTSLATSYNEQFF,TGTGCCAGCAGCGTTACCGGGACGAGCCTAGCTACCTCCTACAATGAGCAGTTCTTC
.,TRBV25-1,15,few,TRBJ1-5,CASSESGASWQPQHF,TGTGCCAGCAGTGAATCGGGGGCCTCGTGGCAGCCCCAGCATTTT
TRBD2,TRBV11-2,17,.,TRBJ2-3,CASSLTGAGGPTDTQYF,TGTGCCAGCAGCTTAACGGGGGCGGGAGGCCCCACAGATACGCAGTATTTT
TRBD2,TRBV6-1,15,few,TRBJ2-1,CASTPMRGANNEQFF,TGTGCCAGCACCCCCATGCGGGGGGCCAACAATGAGCAGTTCTTC
.,TRBV5-1,15,.,TRBJ2-1,CASSFVVSSYNEQFF,TGCGCCAGCAGCTTTGTAGTGAGCTCCTACAATGAGCAGTTCTTC
.,TRBV11-1,15,.,TRBJ2-7,CASSFTGILSYEQYF,TGTGCCAGCAGCTTTACAGGGATCCTAAGCTACGAGCAGTACTTC
TRBD1,TRBV7-2,18,few,TRBJ1-1,CASSLVSDRERGKGEAFF,TGTGCCAGCAGCTTAGTCTCGGACAGGGAGCGGGGCAAGGGTGAAGCTTTCTTT
TRBD2,TRBV7-9,14,.,TRBJ2-1,CASSPGTSGRPEFF,TGTGCCAGCAGCCCCGGGACTAGCGGGAGGCCGGAGTTCTTC
.,TRBV6-4,14,few,TRBJ2-3,CASSVQGGTDTQYF,TGTGCCAGCAGTGTTCAGGGTGGCACAGATACGCAGTATTTT
TRBD2,TRBV5-8,17,.,TRBJ2-2,CASSLVRAGVNTGELFF,TGTGCCAGCAGCTTGGTTAGAGCGGGAGTTAACACCGGGGAGCTGTTTTTT
.,TRBV5-1,14,.,TRBJ2-5,CASSPGTEQETQYF,TGCGCCAGCAGCCCGGGGACGGAACAAGAGACCCAGTACTTC
.,TRBV5-1,18,few,TRBJ2-7,CASSLASGQDAKSYEQYF,TGCGCCAGCAGCTTGGCGTCAGGGCAGGATGCCAAGTCCTACGAGCAGTACTTC
.,TRBV28,15,.,TRBJ2-3,CASSFQGRAADTQYF,TGTGCCAGCAGTTTCCAGGGGCGGGCAGCAGATACGCAGTATTTT
TRBD1,TRBV28,14,.,TRBJ1-2,CASSLYRGRYGYTF,TGTGCCAGCAGTCTCTACAGGGGGCGGTATGGCTACACCTTC
TRBD1,TRBV29-1,14,.,TRBJ1-2,CSVDGTRTGGGYTF,TGCAGCGTTGATGGAACGAGGACAGGGGGAGGCTACACCTTC
.,TRBV7-2,12,.,TRBJ2-3,CASSRDSGTQYF,TGTGCCAGCAGTCGGGACTCCGGCACGCAGTATTTT
.,TRBV5-1,13,.,TRBJ2-5,CASSLALGETQYF,TGCGCCAGCAGCTTGGCTTTGGGGGAGACCCAGTACTTC
.,TRBV19,15,.,TRBJ1-1,CASSSRQGMNTEAFF,TGTGCCAGTAGTTCCCGTCAGGGGATGAACACTGAAGCTTTCTTT
TRBD2,TRBV28,15,.,TRBJ2-1,CATSRASGRDDEQFF,TGTGCCACCTCGAGGGCTAGCGGGAGGGATGATGAGCAGTTCTTC
TRBD2,TRBV15,18,.,TRBJ2-4,CATSRDGAGGLGKNIQYF,TGTGCCACCAGCAGAGATGGGGCGGGAGGGCTTGGCAAAAACATTCAGTACTTC
.,TRBV4-2,16,.,TRBJ2-1,CASSQDGQGTYNEQFF,TGTGCCAGCAGCCAAGACGGTCAGGGCACCTACAATGAGCAGTTCTTC
TRBD2,TRBV28,15,.,TRBJ2-7,CASSKTSSGSNEQYF,TGTGCCAGCAGTAAAACCTCTAGCGGGAGCAACGAGCAGTACTTC
.,TRBV6-1,13,medium-sized,TRBJ2-7,CASMTGGGDEQYF,TGTGCCAGCATGACCGGAGGGGGCGACGAGCAGTACTTC
TRBD1,TRBV5-1,17,.,TRBJ2-3,CASQLHPGQGGTDTQYF,TGCGCCAGCCAACTCCACCCGGGACAGGGCGGCACAGATACGCAGTATTTT
TRBD2,TRBV28,16,.,TRBJ2-7,CASSISAGGPSYEQYF,TGTGCCAGCAGTATATCAGCGGGAGGGCCTTCCTACGAGCAGTACTTC
.,TRBV28,13,.,TRBJ1-2,CASSNSVDYGYTF,TGTGCCAGCAGTAACAGCGTCGACTATGGCTACACCTTC
TRBD2,TRBV2,16,.,TRBJ2-5,CASSEMLAGPQETQYF,TGTGCCAGCAGTGAAATGCTAGCGGGACCCCAAGAGACCCAGTACTTC
TRBD2,TRBV7-2,16,.,TRBJ2-1,CASSWSGRAGYNEQFF,TGTGCCAGCAGCTGGTCCGGGAGGGCCGGGTACAATGAGCAGTTCTTC
.,TRBV7-9,14,.,TRBJ2-3,CASSLSRGEDTQYF,TGTGCCAGCAGCTTGTCCCGAGGAGAAGATACGCAGTATTTT
.,TRBV5-4,15,.,TRBJ2-3,CASSTGGQLTDTQYF,TGTGCCAGCAGCACGGGGGGACAGCTCACAGATACGCAGTATTTT
.,TRBV7-2,12,once,TRBJ2-3,CASSSRAGTQYF,TGTGCCAGCAGCTCGAGGGCGGGTACGCAGTATTTT
.,TRBV5-6,13,.,TRBJ2-4,CASSSGTENIQYF,TGTGCCAGCAGCTCCGGGACTGAAAACATTCAGTACTTC
TRBD1,TRBV2,16,few,TRBJ1-4,CASSLDRPATNEKLFF,TGTGCCAGCAGTTTGGACAGGCCCGCAACTAATGAAAAACTGTTTTTT
.,TRBV5-1,16,.,TRBJ2-6,CASSLVGWAGANVLTF,TGCGCCAGCAGCTTGGTAGGTTGGGCTGGGGCCAACGTCCTGACTTTC
TRBD1,TRBV20-1,11,few,TRBJ1-2,CSAQGASGYTF,TGCAGTGCTCAGGGGGCGTCTGGCTACACCTTC
.,TRBV27,11,.,TRBJ2-7,CASSGGYEQYF,TGTGCCAGCAGTGGGGGCTACGAGCAGTACTTC
TRBD1,TRBV7-9,15,few,TRBJ1-2,CASSFPGQGAGGYTF,TGTGCCAGCAGCTTTCCGGGACAGGGGGCTGGAGGCTACACCTTC
.,TRBV30,12,.,TRBJ1-5,CAYAISNQPQHF,TGTGCCTACGCAATTAGCAATCAGCCCCAGCATTTT
.,TRBV7-9,17,.,TRBJ2-2,CASSQYLIGQFAGELFF,TGTGCCAGCAGCCAATACTTAATTGGACAGTTCGCCGGGGAGCTGTTTTTT
TRBD2,TRBV4-1,16,.,TRBJ2-5,CASSQVYSGRARTQYF,TGCGCCAGCAGCCAAGTATACAGCGGGAGGGCCCGGACCCAGTACTTC
.,TRBV7-9,13,once,TRBJ2-1,CASSLAGGAEQFF,TGTGCCAGCAGCTTAGCTGGCGGCGCCGAGCAGTTCTTC
TRBD2,TRBV29-1,16,.,TRBJ2-5,CSVEGLTSGNQETQYF,TGCAGCGTTGAAGGCTTGACTAGCGGAAACCAAGAGACCCAGTACTTC
TRBD2,TRBV29-1,13,.,TRBJ2-1,CSASTSPLNEQFF,TGCAGCGCCTCGACTAGCCCGCTCAATGAGCAGTTCTTC